Following are 27 T cell receptor beta chains from one sample sequenced in a study of T cells in Graves' hyperthyroidism and ophthalmopathy. The investigators amplified TCR beta CDR3 regions from RNA transcripts. The primer set for the first-round RT-PCR of the TCR CDR3 was HTBI. TCRdb reprocessed the multiplex PCR reads via MiXCR and lists one record per CDR3 protein. In the table there are hundreds of thousands of distinct CDR3 sequences, just under 20% of which are singletons. Sample: blood. These TCRs come from a man aged 35-49 years with Graves' ophthalmopathy.

The V and J genes are TRBV20-1 and TRBJ1-1; the D gene is possibly TRBD1 (5 bases). There are 14 residues in the CDR3. From germline, CDR1 is DFQATT and CDR2 SNEGSKA (reference sequence). V shed 5 bases and J shed 1 base, with 14 bases lying between them. The CDR3 DNA sequence: TGCAGTGCTCGAGTACCAACAGGGAACACTGAAGCTTTCTTT. Protein: CSARVPTGNTEAFF.

This clonotype was recorded many times. The V call is TRBV11-1, the J call TRBJ1-5; D may be TRBD1 (6 bases). Per the germline V gene, CDR1 is SGHAT and CDR2 is FQDESV (reference sequence). V was cut by 5 bases and J by 2 bases, with 13 bases left in between. This CDR3 spans 15 amino acids. CDR3 region: CASSPGAGGNQPQHF. The CDR3 coding sequence is TGTGCCAGCAGCCCGGGGGCAGGGGGCAATCAGCCCCAGCATTTT.

This clonotype was counted many times. This chain links TRBV12-3 or TRBV12-4 with TRBJ2-5, with D perhaps TRBD2 (6 bases). The CDR3 sequence is 13 residues long. Deletions cut 6 bases from V and 10 bases from J, with 18 bases between. The CDR3 DNA sequence: TGTGCCAGCAGCCCCCCCGCCGGAGGGGACCAGTACTTC. It codes for CASSPPAGGDQYF.

The chain has TRBV6-1 and TRBJ1-2; 7 bases match TRBD1. CDR1 is MNHNS, CDR2 SASEGT, per germline. The CDR3 is 16 residues long. The junction had 7 bases not matched to a gene; V was cut back by 3 bases and J by 0 bases. The CDR3 DNA sequence: TGTGCCAGCAGTGATCCCGGGACAGAAGCTAACTATGGCTACACCTTC. Translated: CASSDPGTEANYGYTF.

The chain carries TRBV6-5 and TRBJ1-2; tentative D call: TRBD1 (6 bases). Per germline, CDR1 MNHEY and CDR2 SVGAGI. Trimming took 2 bases from V and 8 from J, leaving 21 bases between them. This CDR3 contains 16 residues. The CDR3 nucleotides read TGTGCCAGCAGTTACGGTCCAGGGGCTCTACTGGGCGGCTACACCTTC. Translated: CASSYGPGALLGGYTF.

Ten or more counts support this clonotype. V gene TRBV12-3 or TRBV12-4 combines with J gene TRBJ1-2, with 7 bases lining up with TRBD1. V was pared by 7 bases and J by 1 base, with 9 bases of the junction left unmatched. The CDR3 has 15 residues. The CDR3, as DNA: TGTGCCAGCATCCTGACAGGGCAACTTAACTATGGCTACACCTTC. Translating it yields CASILTGQLNYGYTF.

The table lists this clonotype with a few counts. The chain carries TRBV4-3 and TRBJ2-7, with D perhaps TRBD1 (5 bases). The germline V gene encodes CDR1 LGHNA and CDR2 YSLEER. V lost 2 bases to trimming and J lost 2 bases, with 10 bases between them. The CDR3 contains 14 residues. The CDR3 DNA reads as TGCGCCAGCAGCCAACCGACAGCCACCTACGAGCAGTACTTC. Translation: CASSQPTATYEQYF.

This clonotype was observed at least ten times. The chain is built from TRBV7-2 and TRBJ2-2; D gene ambiguous. Trimming removed 5 bases at V and 0 bases at J, with 10 bases between. CDR3 size: 15 residues. CDR1 is SGHTA, CDR2 FQGNSA, per germline. The CDR3 sequence: CASSPGPTNTGELFF. The CDR3 nucleotides are TGTGCCAGCAGCCCGGGTCCCACGAACACCGGGGAGCTGTTTTTT.

J is TRBJ2-2 and V is TRBV5-1, with 8 bases identical to TRBD1. CDR1 and CDR2 from the germline V gene are SGHRS and YFSETQ. Trimming at V came to 2 bases and at J to 6 bases, leaving 6 bases not matched to a gene. CDR3 length equals 15 residues. CDR3 bases: TGCGCCAGCAGCTTTACCACACAGGGGGCCGGGGAGCTGTTTTTT. This gives the protein CASSFTTQGAGELFF.

The V and J genes are TRBV6-2 or TRBV6-3 and TRBJ1-1; no definite D call. Trimming left V 2 bases short and J 0 bases short, with 10 bases between. This CDR3 spans 15 amino acids. Germline V gene lookup returns CDR1 MNHEY and CDR2 SVGEGT. CDR3 bases: TGTGCCAGCAGTTACCGTAGACAACTGAACACTGAAGCTTTCTTT. As protein: CASSYRRQLNTEAFF.

There are a few counts of this clonotype. J is TRBJ2-1 and V is TRBV20-1, with 10 nucleotides matching TRBD2. The CDR3 spans 15 residues. Germline V gives CDR1 DFQATT, CDR2 SNEGSKA (reference sequence). The CDR3 DNA is TGCAGGAGCGCTAGCGGGGGCAGCTCCTACAATGAGCAGTTCTTC. Amino acids: CRSASGGSSYNEQFF.

The genes are TRBV5-1 and TRBJ2-1; possibly TRBD2 for D (5 bases). The V gene's germline CDR1 is SGHRS and CDR2 YFSETQ. The CDR3 totals 15 residues. Trimming shortened V by 5 bases and J by 0 bases, and 12 bases separated the two germline ends. This CDR3 reads CASRTSGYSYNEQFF. The DNA of the CDR3 is TGCGCCAGCAGGACAAGCGGTTACTCCTACAATGAGCAGTTCTTC.

This clonotype was counted ten times or more. The chain employs TRBV20-1 and TRBJ1-5, with 8 nucleotides matching TRBD1. CDR3 length equals 15 residues. Germline V gene sequence: CDR1 DFQATT, CDR2 SNEGSKA (reference sequence). J was trimmed by 6 bases and V by 1 base; bases with no gene match: 8. DNA of the CDR3: TGCAGTGCTAGAGTCGGCAGGGGGCAAGTTCAGCCCCAGCATTTT. As protein: CSARVGRGQVQPQHF.

This chain links TRBV18 with TRBJ2-3, with TRBD1 identical over 7 bases. With V trimmed by 3 bases and J by 5 bases, 8 bases remained unmatched. The CDR3 consists of 15 residues. CDR1 and CDR2 (germline): KGHSH, LQKENI. The CDR3 DNA follows: TGTGCCAGCTCACCTCGGGTAGGGGGCAAAGATACGCAGTATTTT. This gives the protein CASSPRVGGKDTQYF.

This clonotype has just a few counts. The chain recombines TRBV30 with TRBJ2-2; 10 nucleotides line up with TRBD2. The CDR3 is 13 residues long. Trimming removed 4 bases from V and 9 bases from J; junction bases left unmatched: 5. CDR1 and CDR2 from the germline V gene are GTSNPN and SVGIG (reference sequence). The CDR3 region is CAWKREGHRELFF. DNA for the CDR3: TGTGCCTGGAAGCGGGAGGGCCATCGGGAGCTGTTTTTT.

On this clonotype: This may be a read error: a much more frequent sequence differs by one nucleotide. V gene TRBV27 combines with J gene TRBJ2-1, with 12 bases that match TRBD2. Germline CDR1 reads MNHEY; CDR2 reads SMNVEV (reference sequence). Losses at the gene ends were 4 bases for V and 10 bases for J; bases not matched to a gene: 14. There are 17 residues in the CDR3. The CDR3 is CASSSRYLAGGPREQFF. The CDR3 DNA reads TGTGCCAGCAGTTCACGTTACCTAGCGGGGGGGCCAAGGGAGCAGTTCTTC.

This clonotype was seen a handful of times. This chain joins TRBV2 and TRBJ1-2, with unresolved D. The CDR3 extends over 15 amino acids. CDR1 is SNHLY and CDR2 is FYNNEI in the germline V gene. With 6 bases removed from V and 2 bases from J, the gap between germline ends came to 16 bases. The CDR3 region is CASRESSGLNYGYTF. CDR3 nucleotide sequence: TGTGCCAGCAGAGAGAGTTCCGGCTTAAACTATGGCTACACCTTC.

This clonotype was observed a few times. The CDR3 reads CATRGVTLTAFF. The CDR3 DNA follows: TGTGCCACGAGGGGAGTTACTCTAACAGCTTTCTTT. The rearrangement uses TRBV28 and TRBJ1-1, with D perhaps TRBD1 (5 bases). This CDR3 region has 12 residues. Trimming shortened V by 10 bases and J by 10 bases, and 19 bases separated the two germline ends. From germline, CDR1 is MDHEN and CDR2 SYDVKM.

The rearrangement uses TRBV5-1 and TRBJ2-7; D may be TRBD2 (6 bases). CDR3 size: 15 residues. Trimming cost V 7 bases and J 0 bases, with 17 bases left between them. Germline V gene lookup returns CDR1 SGHRS and CDR2 YFSETQ. As DNA, the CDR3 is TGCGCCAGCGCTCCGGGACTGGGGGTCTCCTACGAGCAGTACTTC. Amino acid sequence: CASAPGLGVSYEQYF.

Only a few counts were recorded for this clonotype. This chain links TRBV6-2 or TRBV6-3 with TRBJ1-3; D gene unclear. CDR1 is MNHEY, CDR2 SVGEGT, per germline. CDR3 length equals 15 residues. V dropped 2 bases and J dropped 4 bases, with 12 bases sitting between them. Written as DNA, the CDR3 is TGTGCCAGCAGTTACATTCCCCTCCCGGGAAACACCATATATTTT. Residues: CASSYIPLPGNTIYF.

This clonotype occurred a few times. A much larger clone sits a single nucleotide away, making a read error possible. The gene calls are TRBV6-1 and TRBJ1-1; D remains unclear. CDR1 MNHNS and CDR2 SASEGT come from the germline V gene. The CDR3 is made up of 14 amino acids. CDR3 in DNA: TGTGCCAGCAGTTCTTTCAATGGAGACACTGAAGCTCTCTTT. Protein sequence: CASSSFNGDTEALF.

The gene calls are TRBV5-5 and TRBJ1-6, with no clear D. The CDR3 has 15 residues. The germline CDR1 and CDR2 sequences are SGHKS and YYEKEE (reference sequence). V shed 2 bases and J shed 8 bases, with 14 bases lying between them. The CDR3, as DNA: TGTGCCAGCAGCTTTATCGGGGTTAGGGATTCACCCCTCCACTTT. It codes for CASSFIGVRDSPLHF.

The rearrangement uses TRBV3-1 and TRBJ1-2; D is ambiguous. CDR1 is LGHDT and CDR2 is YNNKEL in the germline V gene (reference sequence). The CDR3 runs to 15 residues. V lost 2 bases and J 4 bases, leaving 14 bases between the germline ends. CDR3 residues: CASSQPAGIGYGYTF. The CDR3 region has the DNA TGTGCCAGCAGCCAACCGGCCGGGATTGGCTATGGCTACACCTTC.

This clonotype occurred many times. The V gene is TRBV28, the J gene TRBJ2-7; 10 bases match TRBD1. There are 16 residues in the CDR3. With 3 bases clipped from V and 6 bases from J, the junction kept 11 bases outside the gene matches. Germline V gene lookup returns CDR1 MDHEN and CDR2 SYDVKM. CDR3 in amino acids: CASSFLDAGTGVEQYF. The DNA of the CDR3 is TGTGCCAGCAGTTTCCTGGATGCCGGGACAGGGGTCGAGCAGTACTTC.

This clonotype was recorded at least ten times. CDR3 amino acids: CASSEGAGAAETQYF. The CDR3 region has the DNA TGTGCCAGCAGTGAAGGTGCGGGAGCTGCAGAGACCCAGTACTTC. The chain has TRBV6-1 and TRBJ2-5; 7 nucleotides align to TRBD2. This CDR3 spans 15 amino acids. Germline V gives CDR1 MNHNS, CDR2 SASEGT. V shed 1 base, J shed 4 bases, and the junction held 6 bases outside the gene matches.

V and J are TRBV7-2 and TRBJ2-7; 12 bases are a match to TRBD1. CDR1 SGHTA and CDR2 FQGNSA come from the germline V gene. The CDR3 spans 15 residues. With 1 base clipped from V and 6 bases from J, the junction kept 4 bases outside the gene matches. The chain's CDR3 is CASSLVGTGGFEQYF. The CDR3 bases are TGTGCCAGCAGCTTAGTTGGGACAGGGGGCTTCGAGCAGTACTTC.

V usage is TRBV29-1 and J usage is TRBJ2-3, with TRBD1 as a possible D gene (5 bases). The CDR3 covers 12 residues. Germline CDR1 SQVTM, CDR2 ANQGSEA. Trimming cost V 2 bases and J 7 bases, with 10 bases left between them. This CDR3 reads CSVESRQNTQYF. DNA for the CDR3: TGCAGCGTTGAATCAAGACAGAATACGCAGTATTTT.